This paragraph reports one T cell receptor (beta chain). Antigen: not known. The sample comes from a study of T-cell memory formation after mild COVID-19. Study-wide findings and caveats: Still unconfirmed is whether the second-wave clones peaking on day 37 recognized SARS-CoV-2.

TCRdb itself ran the 5' RACE reads through MiXCR, one entry per CDR3 protein. The sample has roughly 150,000 distinct CDR3 sequences; more than 14% are singletons. CDR3 length: 16 residues. The germline V and J ends were trimmed by 4 bases and 5 bases, with 17 bases remaining between them. Germline CDR1 reads KGHDR; CDR2 reads SFDVKD. Sample: PBMCs or a T cell subset sorted from them (not recorded which). The clonotype comes from an adult woman who had mild COVID-19 (a few samples of this study predate the infection). Cell type and time point are not known. The gene calls are TRBV24-1 and TRBJ2-1, with D unclear. This chain's CDR3 is CATSDLSGSLHNEQFF. Here the CDR3 DNA reads TGTGCCACCAGTGACCTAAGTGGGTCCCTACACAATGAGCAGTTCTTC.